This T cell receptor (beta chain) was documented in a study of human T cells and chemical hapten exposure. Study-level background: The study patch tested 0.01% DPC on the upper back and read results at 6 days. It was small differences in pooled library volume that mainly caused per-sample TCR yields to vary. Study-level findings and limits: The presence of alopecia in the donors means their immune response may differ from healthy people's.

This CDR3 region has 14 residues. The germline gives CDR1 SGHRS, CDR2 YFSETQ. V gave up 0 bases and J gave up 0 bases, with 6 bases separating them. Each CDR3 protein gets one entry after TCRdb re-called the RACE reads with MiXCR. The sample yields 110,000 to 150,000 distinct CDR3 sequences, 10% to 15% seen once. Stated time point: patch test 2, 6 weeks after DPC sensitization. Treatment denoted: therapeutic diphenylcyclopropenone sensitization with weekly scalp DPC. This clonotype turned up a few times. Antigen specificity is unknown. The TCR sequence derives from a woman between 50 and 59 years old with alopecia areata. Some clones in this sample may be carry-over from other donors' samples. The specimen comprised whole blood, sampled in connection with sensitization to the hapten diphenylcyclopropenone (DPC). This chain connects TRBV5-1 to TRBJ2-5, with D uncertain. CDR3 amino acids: CASSLVPDQETQYF. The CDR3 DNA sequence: TGCGCCAGCAGCTTGGTGCCGGACCAAGAGACCCAGTACTTC.